The 25 T cell receptor beta chains presented below share a single source sample, sequenced in a study of cytomegalovirus exposure and HLA in healthy donors. The PCR made use of 60 Vbeta and 13 Jbeta primers. Assay used: immunoSEQ multiplex PCR; TCRdb lists only in-frame clones, some missing. The data contain 200,000 to 250,000 clones, 85% to 90% of them seen just once; the ten biggest clones take up over 1%. The sample comprised PBMCs. Every receptor here comes from a human donor in good health.

The genes are TRBV9 and TRBJ2-1; possible D gene TRBD2, 5 bases. CDR1 is SGDLS and CDR2 is YYNGEE in the germline V gene. Trimming shortened V by 3 bases and J by 0 bases, and 16 bases separated the two germline ends. This CDR3 contains 17 residues. CDR3 sequence reads: CASSGGYSAYSYNEQFF. The CDR3 bases are TGTGCCAGCAGCGGCGGGTATTCCGCATACTCCTACAATGAGCAGTTCTTC.

The chain couples TRBV2 to TRBJ1-1; 11 nucleotides line up with TRBD1. CDR3 length equals 14 residues. Germline V CDR1 and CDR2: SNHLY, FYNNEI. After removal of 7 bases from V and 5 bases from J, the junction contained 6 bases not matched to a gene. The CDR3 sequence: CASTVGTGGTEAFF. The CDR3 DNA is TGTGCCAGCACAGTGGGGACAGGGGGTACTGAAGCTTTCTTT.

The chain carries TRBV5-1 and TRBJ2-1; 9 bases line up with TRBD1. Germline V gives CDR1 SGHRS, CDR2 YFSETQ. J lost 3 bases, V lost 0 bases, and 7 bases had no gene match. This CDR3 has 17 amino acids. The CDR3 DNA is TGCGCCAGCAGCTTGGCTTCAGCGGGACAGGGCTACAATGAGCAGTTCTTC. Translating it yields CASSLASAGQGYNEQFF.

The gene calls are TRBV28 and TRBJ2-7; possible D gene TRBD1, 6 bases. V lost 5 bases to trimming and J lost 2 bases, with 16 bases between them. There are 15 residues in the CDR3. The germline CDR1 and CDR2 sequences are MDHEN and SYDVKM. CDR3 in DNA: TGTGCCAGCAGTCCCGACAAGTCAGGGGCCTACGAGCAGTACTTC. Protein sequence: CASSPDKSGAYEQYF.

The CDR3 is CASVDRAQNEQFF. The CDR3 bases are TGTGCCAGCGTAGACAGGGCCCAAAATGAGCAGTTCTTC. The chain recombines TRBV6-1 with TRBJ2-1; 7 bases map to TRBD1. The V segment lost 8 bases and the J segment 7 bases; nucleotides outside the gene matches: 8. The CDR3 spans 13 residues. Germline V gene lookup returns CDR1 MNHNS and CDR2 SASEGT.

This clone was detected once. The chain employs TRBV5-1 and TRBJ2-5, with 10 positions matching TRBD1. The J call could be wrong; TRBJ2-7 is a better fit for the DNA end. Germline CDR1 and CDR2: SGHRS and YFSETQ. CDR3 length: 16 amino acids. The CDR3 reads CASSIGTGVTIGEQYF. The DNA of the CDR3 is TGCGCCAGCAGCATCGGGACAGGGGTTACTATTGGCGAGCAGTACTTC.

The J gene is TRBJ1-1, the V gene TRBV29-1; 9 bases fit TRBD1. Germline trimming cut 6 bases from V and 0 bases from J; bases unmatched to any gene: 2. This CDR3 spans 13 amino acids. Germline V gene lookup returns CDR1 SQVTM and CDR2 ANQGSEA. The CDR3 protein is CSVGQGLNTEAFF. The CDR3 DNA sequence: TGCAGCGTCGGACAGGGGTTGAACACTGAAGCTTTCTTT.

The rearrangement joins TRBV4-3 to TRBJ1-4, with 7 bases matching TRBD1. V shed 5 bases and J 6 bases; nucleotides not matched to a gene: 6. This CDR3 is 14 amino acids long. From germline, CDR1 is LGHNA and CDR2 YSLEER. The CDR3 region is CASSKGRGYEKLFF. In DNA, the CDR3 is TGCGCCAGCAGCAAAGGCAGGGGGTATGAAAAACTGTTTTTT.

J is TRBJ1-6 and V is TRBV30, with 9 bases that match TRBD1. CDR3 size: 13 residues. CDR1 and CDR2 (germline): GTSNPN, SVGIG (reference sequence). V gave up 2 bases and J gave up 9 bases; unmatched junction bases: 2. The CDR3 DNA is TGTGCCTGGAGTAACAGGGGGCGTTCACCCCTCCACTTT. Translation gives CAWSNRGRSPLHF. Full variable domain (remainder filled in from reference TRBV30 and TRBJ1-6): SQTIHQWPATLVQPVGSPLSLECTVEGTSNPNLYWYRQAAGRGLQLLFYSVGIGQISSEVPQNLSASRPQDRQFILSSKKLLLSDSGFYLCAWSNRGRSPLHFGNGTRLTVT.

J is TRBJ2-1 and V is TRBV28; 7 nucleotides agree with TRBD2. Germline V CDR1 and CDR2: MDHEN, SYDVKM. CDR3 length: 14 amino acids. After removal of 1 base from V and 9 bases from J, the junction contained 6 bases not matched to a gene. CDR3 DNA: TGTGCCAGCAGTTTATTGCGGGAGATGGTTGAGCAGTTCTTC. Protein: CASSLLREMVEQFF.

V is TRBV29-1 and J is TRBJ1-2; 8 nucleotides match TRBD1. The CDR3 sequence is 12 residues long. The V segment lost 4 bases and the J segment 6 bases; nucleotides outside the gene matches: 4. Germline values: CDR1 SQVTM, CDR2 ANQGSEA. The CDR3 region is CSVVTGEDGYTF. The CDR3 DNA reads as TGCAGCGTTGTGACAGGGGAAGATGGCTACACCTTC.

The genes are TRBV6-6 and TRBJ2-3; weak D call: TRBD1 (5 bases). The CDR3 extends over 13 amino acids. Between the trimmed V and J ends, which lost 7 bases and 0 bases, there was a span of 8 bases. Germline values: CDR1 MNHNY, CDR2 SVGAGI (reference sequence). CDR3: CASISGSTDTQYF. The CDR3 nucleotides read TGTGCCAGCATATCAGGGAGCACAGATACGCAGTATTTT.

The sample holds a few counts of this clone. Other DNA sequences from this sample encode an identical CDR3 as well. The chain links TRBV7-2 to TRBJ2-7, with 7 bases aligning to TRBD2. The CDR3 has 15 residues. Trimming at V came to 0 bases and at J to 0 bases, leaving 2 bases not matched to a gene. Germline assignment: CDR1 SGHTA and CDR2 FQGNSA. The CDR3: CASSLAGGSSYEQYF. The CDR3 DNA reads as TGTGCCAGCAGCTTAGCGGGCGGGAGCTCCTACGAGCAGTACTTC.

The chain couples TRBV13 to TRBJ2-5; weak D call: TRBD1 (6 bases). The V gene's germline CDR1 is PRHDT and CDR2 FYEKMQ (reference sequence). Between the trimmed V and J ends, which lost 5 bases and 5 bases, there was a span of 15 bases. The CDR3 has 14 amino acids. In nucleotides, the CDR3 is TGTGCCAGCAGCCCCCCAGGGGTTCGGGAGACCCAGTACTTC. Amino acids: CASSPPGVRETQYF.

This clone occurred a few times. The CDR3 end shows no conserved phenylalanine or tryptophan, and so a read error is likely. It is unclear where the CDR3 begins or ends on the DNA, so no DNA is shown, and the CDR3 is as TCRdb lists it. This chain uses TRBV5-6 with TRBJ2-7; TRBD1, as called in the table, went unchecked against the DNA. The CDR3 is 13 residues long, ends included. Per germline, CDR1 SGHDT and CDR2 YYEEEE. CDR3 amino acids: CASSLGNGQDVFI.

The J gene is TRBJ2-7, the V gene TRBV4-3, with 7 bases identical to TRBD1. Trimming cost V 4 bases and J 1 base; bases outside gene matches: 4. Germline assignment: CDR1 LGHNA and CDR2 YSLEER. The CDR3 is 14 residues long. This CDR3 reads CASSPGQYSYEQYF. DNA of the CDR3: TGCGCCAGCAGCCCGGGACAGTATTCCTACGAGCAGTACTTC.

This chain uses TRBV29-1 with TRBJ2-1; 11 bases map to TRBD1. This CDR3 has 17 residues. From germline, CDR1 is SQVTM and CDR2 ANQGSEA. The V segment lost 7 bases and the J segment 1 base; nucleotides outside the gene matches: 12. CDR3 sequence: CSDRDRGSLGSYNEQFF. The CDR3 nucleotides read TGCAGCGACCGGGACAGGGGGTCTCTGGGGTCCTACAATGAGCAGTTCTTC.

V is TRBV9 and J is TRBJ1-4; TRBD1 matches 7 bases. V lost 0 bases to trimming and J lost 5 bases; unmatched junction nucleotides: 1. This CDR3 comprises 14 residues. Germline-derived CDR1 and CDR2 are SGDLS and YYNGEE. CDR3 in amino acids: CASSVGQGNEKLFF. In DNA form, the CDR3 reads TGTGCCAGCAGCGTAGGACAGGGAAATGAAAAACTGTTTTTT.

This chain uses TRBV30 with TRBJ2-3; 12 nucleotides align to TRBD2. The trim removed 0 bases at V and 3 bases at J, leaving 7 bases unmatched. The CDR3 covers 17 residues. The germline V gene encodes CDR1 GTSNPN and CDR2 SVGIG (reference sequence). The CDR3 region has the DNA TGTGCCTGGAGTGTACTCAGACTAGCGGGAGAAACAGATACGCAGTATTTT. Protein: CAWSVLRLAGETDTQYF.

The chain uses TRBV5-4 and TRBJ2-2, with D unresolved. CDR1 and CDR2 from the germline V gene are SGHNT and YYREEE (reference sequence). The CDR3 spans 15 residues. Trimming shortened V by 2 bases and J by 1 base, and 9 bases separated the two germline ends. The CDR3 nucleotides read TGTGCCAGCAGCTTCCCTTCAGGGAACACCGGGGAGCTGTTTTTT. Translated, it gives CASSFPSGNTGELFF.

The chain links TRBV27 to TRBJ2-7; 7 nucleotides match TRBD1. From germline, CDR1 is MNHEY and CDR2 SMNVEV (reference sequence). The junction had 5 bases not matched to a gene; V was cut back by 0 bases and J by 0 bases. The CDR3 contains 16 residues. As DNA, the CDR3 is TGTGCCAGCAGTTTATCCCGGGGACAGAGCTCCTACGAGCAGTACTTC. It codes for CASSLSRGQSSYEQYF.

This clone was seen a few times. V is TRBV4-1 and J is TRBJ2-1, with 9 bases matching TRBD2. The J segment lost 9 bases and the V segment lost 2 bases, leaving 14 bases of the junction unmatched. This CDR3 region has 17 residues. CDR1 is MGHRA, CDR2 YSYEKL, per germline. The CDR3 protein is CASSQRGVAGGPREQFF. As DNA, the CDR3 is TGCGCCAGCAGCCAAAGAGGCGTGGCGGGAGGGCCCCGTGAGCAGTTCTTC.

The CDR3 nucleotides read TGTGCCTGGAGTGGAAGTCGGGAGCAGTTCTTC. Protein sequence: CAWSGSREQFF. This rearrangement joins TRBV30 to TRBJ2-1; no firm D call. The CDR3 has 11 residues. Germline CDR1 is GTSNPN and CDR2 is SVGIG (reference sequence). V was clipped by 1 base and J by 10 bases, with 8 bases between them.

Only one count was recorded for this clone. This chain links TRBV7-9 with TRBJ2-1, with TRBD1 as a possible D gene (6 bases). CDR1 and CDR2 (germline): SEHNR, FQNEAQ (reference sequence). Trimming cost V 1 base and J 12 bases, with 13 bases left between them. The CDR3 has 13 residues. CDR3: CASSLEAVGGQFF. CDR3 coding DNA: TGTGCCAGCAGCTTAGAGGCAGTAGGGGGGCAGTTCTTC.

This chain uses TRBV6-5 with TRBJ2-1, with D hard to call. V dropped 2 bases and J dropped 0 bases, with 11 bases sitting between them. Germline assignment: CDR1 MNHEY and CDR2 SVGAGI. The CDR3 is made up of 16 amino acids. This CDR3 is CASSYIGGSSYNEQFF. In DNA, the CDR3 is TGTGCCAGCAGTTACATAGGCGGTAGCTCCTACAATGAGCAGTTCTTC.